Following are 30 T cell receptor beta chains from one sample sequenced in a study of blood T cell repertoires in COVID-19. The protocol was immunoSEQ multiplex PCR, while the TCRdb copy is restricted to in-frame clones and leaves out a portion. Of about 390,000 clones in the sample, approximately 87% were seen once. The specimen sequenced was peripheral blood. Receptors were obtained from a woman in her sixties or seventies with COVID-19, enrolled during active disease.

The rearrangement uses TRBV4-2 and TRBJ2-5, with D unclear. CDR1 is LGHNA and CDR2 is YNFKEQ in the germline V gene. The CDR3 sequence is 14 residues long. V dropped 1 base and J dropped 3 bases, with 9 bases sitting between them. In DNA, the CDR3 is TGTGCCAGCAGCCAAGGGGCAGCTGAAGAGACCCAGTACTTC. It specifies CASSQGAAEETQYF.

In regard to this clone: Other DNA sequences within the sample encode an identical CDR3. The chain joins TRBV6-5 to TRBJ1-2, with D tentatively TRBD1 (5 bases). Germline loops: CDR1 MNHEY, CDR2 SVGAGI. The CDR3 runs 13 residues. The V and J ends lost 0 bases and 6 bases respectively, with 8 bases between them. CDR3 residues: CASSYSRGNGYTF. CDR3 sequence (DNA): TGTGCCAGCAGTTACTCAAGGGGAAATGGCTACACCTTC.

V and J are TRBV4-1 and TRBJ1-5; 7 bases map to TRBD1. Per the germline V gene, CDR1 is MGHRA and CDR2 is YSYEKL. The CDR3 covers 15 residues. The V and J ends lost 0 bases and 3 bases, in that order; junction bases with no gene match: 2. CDR3 amino acids: CASSQDGTDNQPQHF. The CDR3, as DNA: TGCGCCAGCAGCCAAGACGGGACAGACAATCAGCCCCAGCATTTT.

The CDR3 DNA sequence: TGTGCCAGCAGTACCCCGGCAGGGGGCAGCTATGGCTACACCTTC. This gives the protein CASSTPAGGSYGYTF. The chain joins TRBV27 to TRBJ1-2, with TRBD1 identical over 8 bases. V lost 5 bases, J lost 4 bases, and 9 bases stayed unmatched. Per germline, CDR1 MNHEY and CDR2 SMNVEV (reference sequence). The CDR3 loop spans 15 amino acids.

This clone was observed once. The chain recombines TRBV6-5 with TRBJ1-2; no definite D call. From germline, CDR1 is MNHEY and CDR2 SVGAGI. The CDR3 extends over 14 amino acids. V lost 0 bases to trimming and J lost 8 bases, with 13 bases between them. The CDR3 nucleotides read TGTGCCAGCAGTTACTCCTCGACACGAGAGGGCTACACCTTC. Protein sequence: CASSYSSTREGYTF.

This clone was found once. The chain links TRBV9 to TRBJ1-4, with D maybe TRBD1 (5 bases). CDR1 and CDR2 from the germline V gene are SGDLS and YYNGEE. Trimming shortened V by 0 bases and J by 2 bases, and 8 bases separated the two germline ends. The CDR3 consists of 15 residues. The CDR3 coding sequence is TGTGCCAGCAGCGTAGAGGGGCGCACTAATGAAAAACTGTTTTTT. This codes for CASSVEGRTNEKLFF.

This clone appeared a single time. V usage is TRBV20-1 and J usage is TRBJ1-3; D remains unclear. V lost 3 bases and J lost 3, with 9 bases in between. From germline, CDR1 is DFQATT and CDR2 SNEGSKA (reference sequence). The CDR3 loop spans 13 amino acids. CDR3 bases: TGCAGTGCTAGTAGAGGAGTTGGAAACACCATATATTTT. This translates into CSASRGVGNTIYF.

V gene TRBV18 combines with J gene TRBJ1-2, with TRBD1 identical over 9 bases. This CDR3 is built from 14 residues. The J segment lost 8 bases and the V segment lost 1 base, leaving 5 bases of the junction unmatched. CDR1 is KGHSH, CDR2 LQKENI, per germline. The CDR3 here is CASSPRGQGWGYTF. The CDR3 nucleotides are TGTGCCAGCTCACCACGGGGACAGGGATGGGGCTACACCTTC.

This clone appeared once. V and J are TRBV18 and TRBJ1-5, with D possibly being TRBD1 (5 bases). Germline V gene lookup returns CDR1 KGHSH and CDR2 LQKENI. The germline V and J ends were trimmed by 2 bases and 6 bases, with 14 bases remaining between them. CDR3 size: 15 residues. This CDR3 is CASSPGQGWGQPQHF. CDR3 DNA: TGTGCCAGCTCACCAGGTCAGGGATGGGGTCAGCCCCAGCATTTT.

V and J are TRBV2 and TRBJ1-5; a weak D match, TRBD1 (5 bases). This CDR3 is 14 amino acids long. With 4 bases removed from V and 3 bases from J, the gap between germline ends came to 10 bases. From germline, CDR1 is SNHLY and CDR2 FYNNEI. CDR3 sequence: CASSGGAPNQPQHF. The DNA for the CDR3 is TGTGCCAGCAGTGGTGGGGCCCCCAATCAGCCCCAGCATTTT.

The gene calls are TRBV4-2 and TRBJ2-1; 8 bases agree with TRBD2. Germline V gene sequence: CDR1 LGHNA, CDR2 YNFKEQ. Unmatched junction bases numbered 8, after V lost 1 base and J lost 6 bases. The CDR3 loop spans 16 amino acids. The CDR3 is CASSQVGTGGRNEQFF. The DNA of the CDR3 is TGTGCCAGCAGCCAAGTTGGGACGGGGGGGCGCAATGAGCAGTTCTTC.

Remarks on this clone: Distinct nucleotide sequences in the sample also encode this CDR3. The gene calls are TRBV28 and TRBJ2-5; 11 bases line up with TRBD2. The J segment lost 2 bases and the V segment lost 6 bases, leaving 5 bases of the junction unmatched. CDR1 and CDR2 from the germline V gene are MDHEN and SYDVKM. The CDR3 extends over 15 amino acids. For the CDR3, the DNA is TGTGCCAGCAGCTTGCCTAGCGGGGGGCAAGAGACCCAGTACTTC. It codes for CASSLPSGGQETQYF.

The V and J genes are TRBV9 and TRBJ1-5; 9 bases line up with TRBD1. The CDR3 extends over 19 amino acids. Per the germline V gene, CDR1 is SGDLS and CDR2 is YYNGEE. V gave up 4 bases and J gave up 2 bases; unmatched junction bases: 16. The CDR3 DNA reads TGTGCCAGCAGCCCAGGCCCCGGGACAGGGTATGACGGCAATCAGCCCCAGCATTTT. Translating it yields CASSPGPGTGYDGNQPQHF. The full variable domain, its missing parts supplied by reference TRBV9 and TRBJ1-5, is DSGVTQTPKHLITATGQRVTLRCSPRSGDLSVYWYQQSLDQGLQFLIQYYNGEERAKGNILERFSAQQFPDLHSELNLSSLELGDSALYFCASSPGPGTGYDGNQPQHFGDGTRLSIL.

J is TRBJ1-1 and V is TRBV5-6; D unclear. Trimming took 4 bases from V and 3 from J, leaving 13 bases between them. CDR3 length: 14 residues. Germline CDR1 and CDR2: SGHDT and YYEEEE. CDR3 protein: CASSPLWTDTEAFF. CDR3 nucleotides: TGTGCCAGCAGCCCCTTATGGACTGACACTGAAGCTTTCTTT.

The chain links TRBV5-1 to TRBJ2-7, with 7 bases that match TRBD1. The germline V gene encodes CDR1 SGHRS and CDR2 YFSETQ. The length of the CDR3 is 16 residues. J was trimmed by 1 base and V by 2 bases; bases with no gene match: 9. CDR3: CASSFGGSGGSYEQYF. Here the CDR3 DNA reads TGCGCCAGCAGCTTTGGCGGGTCAGGGGGTTCCTACGAGCAGTACTTC.

The chain recombines TRBV4-2 with TRBJ1-1; D ambiguous. Trimming removed 8 bases at V and 0 bases at J, with 13 bases between. Germline CDR1 LGHNA, CDR2 YNFKEQ. CDR3 length: 14 amino acids. CDR3 DNA: TGTGCCAGCGCCACCCGGAGAGTGAACACTGAAGCTTTCTTT. It yields the protein CASATRRVNTEAFF.

The chain uses TRBV30 and TRBJ2-1; 10 nucleotides agree with TRBD2. The CDR3 is 15 amino acids. The trim removed 4 bases at V and 0 bases at J, leaving 3 bases unmatched. Germline values: CDR1 GTSNPN, CDR2 SVGIG (reference sequence). CDR3 loop: CAWKRGGSSYNEQFF. CDR3 DNA sequence: TGTGCCTGGAAGCGGGGGGGAAGCTCCTACAATGAGCAGTTCTTC.

This chain uses TRBV11-2 with TRBJ1-3; weak D call: TRBD1 (6 bases). The CDR3 runs 19 residues. The germline V gene has CDR1 SGHAT and CDR2 FQNNGV. Deletions cut 3 bases from V and 2 bases from J, with 23 bases between. As DNA, the CDR3 is TGTGCCAGCAGCTTCAAAACCTTAACCTGGACAGATACTGGAAACACCATATATTTT. Translated, it gives CASSFKTLTWTDTGNTIYF.

CDR3 region: CASSFGGISNTGELFF. The CDR3 DNA follows: TGTGCCAGCAGCTTTGGCGGGATCTCGAACACCGGGGAGCTGTTTTTT. The chain uses TRBV5-6 and TRBJ2-2, with D tentatively TRBD2 (6 bases). Germline assignment: CDR1 SGHDT and CDR2 YYEEEE. The ends were cut back, 2 bases at V and 0 bases at J, with 11 bases in the middle. The CDR3 has 16 amino acids.

The chain uses TRBV19 and TRBJ1-2; 8 nucleotides match TRBD1. Germline CDR1 LNHDA, CDR2 SQIVND (reference sequence). This CDR3 comprises 15 residues. The J segment lost 5 bases and the V segment lost 7 bases, leaving 12 bases of the junction unmatched. In nucleotides, the CDR3 is TGTGCCAGTACCCGGGCAGGACAGGGAGCGTATGGCTACACCTTC. The encoded protein is CASTRAGQGAYGYTF.

V and J are TRBV6-5 and TRBJ1-3; D is ambiguous. V lost 7 bases and J lost 1, with 5 bases in between. The CDR3 runs to 12 residues. Germline CDR1 is MNHEY and CDR2 is SVGAGI. CDR3 DNA: TGTGCCAGCAAAGCTTCTGGAAACACCATATATTTT. It yields the protein CASKASGNTIYF.

The chain employs TRBV6-5 and TRBJ1-5, with TRBD1 matching over 8 bases. CDR1 is MNHEY and CDR2 is SVGAGI in the germline V gene. The CDR3 contains 15 residues. With V trimmed by 7 bases and J by 9 bases, 14 bases remained unmatched. CDR3 in amino acids: CASTLAGGLPSPQHF. The CDR3 DNA sequence: TGTGCCAGCACCTTGGCAGGGGGCCTCCCGTCGCCCCAGCATTTT.

The chain has TRBV6-1 and TRBJ1-5; D is unresolved. The germline CDR1 and CDR2 sequences are MNHNS and SASEGT. Trimming took 1 base from V and 7 from J, leaving 14 bases between them. CDR3 length: 15 amino acids. The CDR3 reads CASSEGPSSRQPQHF. The CDR3 DNA is TGTGCCAGCAGTGAAGGCCCCAGCAGCAGGCAGCCCCAGCATTTT.

The genes are TRBV6-5 and TRBJ1-2; D ambiguous. Trimming pared 8 bases from V and 2 bases from J, leaving 12 bases between. This CDR3 is built from 13 residues. CDR1 is MNHEY and CDR2 is SVGAGI in the germline V gene. The CDR3 sequence is CASRLTVNYGYTF. The CDR3 DNA sequence: TGTGCCAGCCGACTAACGGTCAACTATGGCTACACCTTC.

This chain connects TRBV4-1 to TRBJ2-5; D is unresolved. V was trimmed by 0 bases and J by 4 bases, leaving 12 bases between them. From germline, CDR1 is MGHRA and CDR2 YSYEKL. The CDR3 covers 15 residues. CDR3 region: CASSQEETRLETQYF. CDR3 nucleotide sequence: TGCGCCAGCAGCCAAGAGGAGACTCGTCTAGAGACCCAGTACTTC.

The chain recombines TRBV30 with TRBJ2-1; D might be TRBD1 (5 bases). Germline loops: CDR1 GTSNPN, CDR2 SVGIG (reference sequence). Trimming shortened V by 4 bases and J by 9 bases, and 16 bases separated the two germline ends. CDR3 length: 13 amino acids. CDR3 amino acids: CAWNGQGFGEQFF. The DNA for the CDR3 is TGTGCCTGGAATGGCCAGGGATTTGGTGAGCAGTTCTTC.

The J gene is TRBJ1-5, the V gene TRBV15; D not certain. This CDR3 is 16 amino acids long. Germline V gene sequence: CDR1 LNHNV, CDR2 YYDKDF (reference sequence). V was clipped by 3 bases and J by 2 bases, with 14 bases between them. The CDR3 DNA follows: TGTGCCACCAGCAGTGGGGTCGGGGTGGGCAATCAGCCCCAGCATTTT. It yields the protein CATSSGVGVGNQPQHF. Variable domain in full (rest from reference TRBV15 and TRBJ1-5): DAMVIQNPRYQVTQFGKPVTLSCSQTLNHNVMYWYQQKSSQAPKLLFHYYDKDFNNEADTPDNFQSRRPNTSFCFLDIRSPGLGDTAMYLCATSSGVGVGNQPQHFGDGTRLSIL.

This chain links TRBV5-1 with TRBJ2-2; weak D call: TRBD2 (5 bases). The CDR3 contains 14 residues. Per the germline V gene, CDR1 is SGHRS and CDR2 is YFSETQ. Trimming left V 7 bases short and J 7 bases short, with 17 bases between. The CDR3 region is CASEKTPTSGELFF. The CDR3 DNA reads as TGCGCCAGCGAGAAAACTCCTACTAGCGGGGAGCTGTTTTTT.

The J gene is TRBJ2-7, the V gene TRBV6-5; TRBD1 matches at 12 bases. CDR3 size: 15 residues. V gave up 0 bases and J gave up 6 bases; unmatched junction bases: 3. Germline loops: CDR1 MNHEY, CDR2 SVGAGI. The CDR3 sequence: CASSYSRDRGLEQYF. The CDR3 coding sequence is TGTGCCAGCAGTTACTCTAGGGACAGGGGGCTCGAGCAGTACTTC.

The V gene is TRBV11-3, the J gene TRBJ1-1; maybe TRBD1 (6 bases). V was shortened by 4 bases and J by 5 bases, with 11 bases between the two germline ends. The germline gives CDR1 SGHNT, CDR2 YENEEA. The length of the CDR3 is 13 residues. This chain's CDR3 is CASSSTQGTEAFF. The CDR3 region has the DNA TGTGCCAGCAGCTCCACGCAGGGGACTGAAGCTTTCTTT.